The clone carrying this T cell receptor (beta chain) came up a few times. Its antigen remains unknown. PCR primers comprised 60 Vbeta and 13 Jbeta primers. Sequenced by immunoSEQ multiplex PCR; TCRdb stores in-frame clones only, minus some. The profile shows about 89,000 clones, 85% of them singletons. The sample is drawn from a study of cytomegalovirus exposure and HLA in healthy donors. Background on the study: Among the 300 to 450 genotyped donors, approximately 81% were placed in the Caucasian-associated ancestry cluster.

This CDR3 comprises 17 residues. Germline V CDR1 and CDR2: SQVTM, ANQGSEA. The germline V and J ends were trimmed by 0 bases and 4 bases, with 19 bases remaining between them. Study-wide points: Presence/absence analyses took donor sequencing depth as roughly uniform.

The TCR originated in a man in his forties in good health and CMV-seropositive. The rearrangement joins TRBV29-1 to TRBJ1-3; a possible D gene is TRBD1 (5 bases). The sample taken for sequencing was PBMCs. The CDR3 protein is CSVEDIGQGPGGNTIYF. DNA for the CDR3: TGCAGCGTTGAAGATATCGGGCAGGGTCCCGGCGGAAACACCATATATTTT.